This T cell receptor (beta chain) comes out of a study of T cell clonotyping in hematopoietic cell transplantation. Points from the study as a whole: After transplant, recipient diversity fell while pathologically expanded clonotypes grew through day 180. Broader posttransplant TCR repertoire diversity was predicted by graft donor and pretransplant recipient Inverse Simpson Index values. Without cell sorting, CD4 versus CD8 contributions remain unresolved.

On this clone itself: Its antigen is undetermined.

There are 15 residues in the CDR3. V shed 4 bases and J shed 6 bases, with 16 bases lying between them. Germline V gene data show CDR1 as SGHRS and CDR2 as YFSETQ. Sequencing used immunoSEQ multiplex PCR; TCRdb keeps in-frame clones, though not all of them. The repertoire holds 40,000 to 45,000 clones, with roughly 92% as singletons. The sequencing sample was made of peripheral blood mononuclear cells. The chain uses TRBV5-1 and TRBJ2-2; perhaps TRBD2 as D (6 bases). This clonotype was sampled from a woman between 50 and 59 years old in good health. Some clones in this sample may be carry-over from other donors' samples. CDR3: CASSRDSHPAGELFF. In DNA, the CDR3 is TGCGCCAGCAGCCGGGACTCACACCCCGCCGGGGAGCTGTTTTTT.